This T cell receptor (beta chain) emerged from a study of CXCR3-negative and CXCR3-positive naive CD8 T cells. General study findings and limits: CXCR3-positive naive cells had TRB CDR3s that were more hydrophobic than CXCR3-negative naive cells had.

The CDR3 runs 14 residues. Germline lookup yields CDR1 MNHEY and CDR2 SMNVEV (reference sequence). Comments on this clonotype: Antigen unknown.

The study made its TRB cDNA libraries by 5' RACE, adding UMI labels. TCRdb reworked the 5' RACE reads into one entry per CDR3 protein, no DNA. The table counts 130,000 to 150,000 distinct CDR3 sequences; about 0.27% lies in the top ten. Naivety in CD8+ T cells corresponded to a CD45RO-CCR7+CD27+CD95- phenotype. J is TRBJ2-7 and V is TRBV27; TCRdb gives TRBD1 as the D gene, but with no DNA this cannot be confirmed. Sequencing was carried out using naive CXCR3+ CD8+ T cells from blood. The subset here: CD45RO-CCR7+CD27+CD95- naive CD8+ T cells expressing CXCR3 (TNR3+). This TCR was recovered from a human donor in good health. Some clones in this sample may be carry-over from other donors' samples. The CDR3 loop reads CASSLGTPRGEQYF.